This passage covers 22 T cell receptor beta chains from one sample sequenced in a study of chemoradiotherapy in HPV16-positive cancers. The repertoire was sequenced with immunoSEQ multiplex PCR; TCRdb's copy has only in-frame clones and lacks some. The table lists about 7,400 clones, around 81% of them singletons. Sample collection occurred from a patient who underwent chemoradiotherapy. Receptor source: a human donor with HPV-associated anogenital cancer.

In its sample, this clone was seen a few times. V usage is TRBV15 and J usage is TRBJ1-5; D not resolved. Germline loops: CDR1 LNHNV, CDR2 YYDKDF (reference sequence). CDR3 length: 14 amino acids. V was trimmed by 2 bases and J by 9 bases, leaving 14 bases between them. The CDR3 loop is CATSRHAIKGPQHF. The CDR3 DNA follows: TGTGCCACCAGCAGACACGCCATTAAAGGGCCCCAGCATTTT.

The rearrangement joins TRBV19 to TRBJ2-7; D is unresolved. Germline CDR1 reads LNHDA; CDR2 reads SQIVND (reference sequence). The CDR3 has 12 residues. Trimming stripped 3 bases from V and 6 bases from J, with 9 bases between. In DNA, the CDR3 is TGTGCCAGTAGTATTGGGTGGAGCGAGCAGTACTTC. Its protein product is CASSIGWSEQYF.

The chain links TRBV7-8 to TRBJ2-7; D ambiguous. The V end lost 1 base, the J end lost 3 bases, and 22 bases lay between the germline ends. This CDR3 has 18 residues. Per germline, CDR1 SGHVS and CDR2 FQNEAQ. The CDR3 region has the DNA TGTGCCAGCAGCTTAGGGGATCCCCGGGCCCCATCCGTCTACGAGCAGTACTTC. It encodes CASSLGDPRAPSVYEQYF.

V and J are TRBV7-6 and TRBJ2-1; 10 nucleotides agree with TRBD2. The V and J ends lost 2 bases and 5 bases, in that order; junction bases with no gene match: 9. Germline loops: CDR1 SGHVS, CDR2 FNYEAQ. CDR3 length equals 17 residues. The CDR3, as DNA: TGTGCCAGCAGCTTATGGGCTAGCGGGAGTTACGACAATGAGCAGTTCTTC. It yields the protein CASSLWASGSYDNEQFF.

The chain couples TRBV9 to TRBJ2-7; 7 nucleotides line up with TRBD2. Germline V CDR1 and CDR2: SGDLS, YYNGEE. This CDR3 comprises 14 residues. The ends lost 0 bases at V and 5 bases at J; junction bases unmatched: 5. The CDR3 DNA sequence: TGTGCCAGCAGCGTAGGTCGACTAGCCCACGAGCAGTACTTC. Amino acid sequence: CASSVGRLAHEQYF.

This chain joins TRBV5-5 and TRBJ2-3; D remains unclear. This CDR3 comprises 14 residues. Trimming cost V 4 bases and J 0 bases, with 9 bases left between them. Germline CDR1 is SGHKS and CDR2 is YYEKEE (reference sequence). In DNA form, the CDR3 reads TGTGCCAGCAGCCTCGACGGGAGCACAGATACGCAGTATTTT. Translated: CASSLDGSTDTQYF.

The rearrangement links TRBV6-5 to TRBJ2-1; possibly TRBD2 for D (6 bases). V lost 4 bases and J 7 bases, leaving 14 bases between the germline ends. CDR3 length equals 14 residues. Germline CDR1 and CDR2: MNHEY and SVGAGI. The CDR3 DNA follows: TGTGCCAGCAGTTCCTGGGGGGAAGGGAATGAGCAGTTCTTC. Its protein is CASSSWGEGNEQFF.

The chain joins TRBV9 to TRBJ2-1; D gene ambiguous. Germline CDR1 SGDLS, CDR2 YYNGEE. Trimming pared 4 bases from V and 8 bases from J, leaving 7 bases between. CDR3 length equals 11 residues. The CDR3: CASSPSHEQFF. The CDR3 DNA is TGTGCCAGCAGCCCCAGCCATGAGCAGTTCTTC.

The chain combines TRBV29-1 with TRBJ1-2; D unclear. Germline CDR1 SQVTM, CDR2 ANQGSEA. V was trimmed by 2 bases and J by 7 bases, leaving 32 bases between them. The CDR3 totals 19 residues. The CDR3, as DNA: TGCAGCGTTGAACGACTTCGCGGGAGGCCTTACGCTGATTCTGGTGGCTACACCTTC. Translating it yields CSVERLRGRPYADSGGYTF.

The chain carries TRBV28 and TRBJ2-1, with D perhaps matching TRBD2 (5 bases). With 2 bases removed from V and 0 bases from J, the gap between germline ends came to 8 bases. The CDR3 is made up of 15 amino acids. The V gene's germline CDR1 is MDHEN and CDR2 SYDVKM. The CDR3 sequence: CASSLPGSSYNEQFF. The CDR3 DNA is TGTGCCAGCAGTTTACCTGGGAGCTCCTACAATGAGCAGTTCTTC.

This chain joins TRBV7-9 and TRBJ1-2; tentatively, D is TRBD1 (6 bases). V shed 3 bases and J shed 8 bases, with 16 bases lying between them. Germline V gene data show CDR1 as SEHNR and CDR2 as FQNEAQ (reference sequence). This CDR3 spans 14 amino acids. CDR3 in amino acids: CASSFGPGAEGYTF. CDR3 nucleotides: TGTGCCAGCAGCTTTGGTCCGGGGGCGGAGGGCTACACCTTC.

As regards this clone: Other DNA sequences from this sample encode an identical CDR3 as well. The rearrangement links TRBV6-1 to TRBJ1-5; 7 nucleotides align to TRBD1. This CDR3 region has 14 residues. The junction had 4 bases not matched to a gene; V was cut back by 7 bases and J by 1 base. Per the germline V gene, CDR1 is MNHNS and CDR2 is SASEGT. CDR3 in DNA: TGTGCCAGCAACCCGACAGGGAGCAATCAGCCCCAGCATTTT. As protein: CASNPTGSNQPQHF.

V and J are TRBV11-2 and TRBJ2-3; the D gene is possibly TRBD2 (6 bases). The V gene's germline CDR1 is SGHAT and CDR2 FQNNGV. The V gene lost 7 bases and the J gene lost 2 bases, with 22 bases spanning the gap. The CDR3 contains 17 residues. The CDR3 DNA reads TGTGCCAGCACCATGGGGGGAAGGGTTACACACACAGATACGCAGTATTTT. It translates to CASTMGGRVTHTDTQYF.

The chain has TRBV6-6 and TRBJ2-5; weak D call: TRBD1 (5 bases). CDR3 size: 15 residues. CDR1 and CDR2 from the germline V gene are MNHNY and SVGAGI (reference sequence). Trimming took 7 bases from V and 4 from J, leaving 19 bases between them. CDR3 coding DNA: TGTGCCAGCACCCTGGAGCTAGACAGTACAGAGACCCAGTACTTC. Protein: CASTLELDSTETQYF.

V is TRBV11-3 and J is TRBJ2-7, with D possibly being TRBD2 (6 bases). There are 13 residues in the CDR3. Germline assignment: CDR1 SGHNT and CDR2 YENEEA. V was cut by 2 bases and J by 6 bases, with 11 bases left in between. CDR3 DNA sequence: TGTGCCAGCAGCTTATTTAGGGGAGGCGAGCAGTACTTC. Amino acid sequence: CASSLFRGGEQYF.

The V call is TRBV19, the J call TRBJ1-1, with D perhaps matching TRBD1 (5 bases). Germline CDR1 is LNHDA and CDR2 is SQIVND (reference sequence). The V gene lost 1 base and the J gene lost 4 bases, with 13 bases spanning the gap. This CDR3 has 15 amino acids. The CDR3 DNA sequence: TGTGCCAGTAGTATAGGCGTCCGGGGGGGCACTGAAGCTTTCTTT. Its protein is CASSIGVRGGTEAFF. The full variable domain, with the rest looked up from reference TRBV19 and TRBJ1-1, is DGGITQSPKYLFRKEGQNVTLSCEQNLNHDAMYWYRQDPGQGLRLIYYSQIVNDFQKGDIAEGYSVSREKKESFPLTVTSAQKNPTAFYLCASSIGVRGGTEAFFGQGTRLTVV.

The chain uses TRBV9 and TRBJ2-2; 7 bases align to TRBD1. J lost 0 bases, V lost 0 bases, and 2 bases had no gene match. The length of the CDR3 is 16 residues. CDR1 and CDR2 from the germline V gene are SGDLS and YYNGEE. The CDR3 DNA reads as TGTGCCAGCAGCGTAGGGGGGACAGCGAACACCGGGGAGCTGTTTTTT. This gives the protein CASSVGGTANTGELFF.

The chain links TRBV30 to TRBJ2-7; possibly TRBD2 for D (6 bases). The CDR3 runs 12 residues. Germline loops: CDR1 GTSNPN, CDR2 SVGIG (reference sequence). Deletions cut 2 bases from V and 3 bases from J, with 8 bases between. Here the CDR3 DNA reads TGTGCCTGGAGTCCCGGGAGCTACGAGCAGTACTTC. This gives the protein CAWSPGSYEQYF.

The chain combines TRBV7-2 with TRBJ1-1; 7 nucleotides align to TRBD1. Germline loops: CDR1 SGHTA, CDR2 FQGNSA. The CDR3 loop spans 14 amino acids. J was trimmed by 4 bases and V by 4 bases; bases with no gene match: 6. The CDR3 DNA is TGTGCCAGCAGCTATACGACAGGGAGCACTGAAGCTTTCTTT. Translating gives CASSYTTGSTEAFF.

This rearrangement joins TRBV11-3 to TRBJ1-1, with D unclear. The V end was cut by 4 bases, the J end by 0 bases, with 6 bases between. The CDR3 loop spans 13 amino acids. Germline-derived CDR1 and CDR2 are SGHNT and YENEEA. The CDR3 sequence is CASSSSMNTEAFF. The CDR3 DNA sequence: TGTGCCAGCAGCTCCTCCATGAACACTGAAGCTTTCTTT.

The gene calls are TRBV27 and TRBJ1-2, with D maybe TRBD1 (5 bases). Germline CDR1 MNHEY, CDR2 SMNVEV (reference sequence). CDR3 length: 14 residues. V lost 3 bases and J lost 3, with 11 bases in between. For the CDR3, the DNA is TGTGCCAGCAGTTTTCGGGGGGGGTACTATGGCTACACCTTC. Amino acid sequence: CASSFRGGYYGYTF.

V usage is TRBV19 and J usage is TRBJ1-5, with D uncertain. The CDR3 extends over 14 amino acids. From germline, CDR1 is LNHDA and CDR2 SQIVND (reference sequence). Deletions cut 7 bases from V and 6 bases from J, with 16 bases between. CDR3 protein: CASKLTAEPQPQHF. The CDR3 nucleotides are TGTGCCAGTAAGTTGACGGCGGAACCTCAGCCCCAGCATTTT.